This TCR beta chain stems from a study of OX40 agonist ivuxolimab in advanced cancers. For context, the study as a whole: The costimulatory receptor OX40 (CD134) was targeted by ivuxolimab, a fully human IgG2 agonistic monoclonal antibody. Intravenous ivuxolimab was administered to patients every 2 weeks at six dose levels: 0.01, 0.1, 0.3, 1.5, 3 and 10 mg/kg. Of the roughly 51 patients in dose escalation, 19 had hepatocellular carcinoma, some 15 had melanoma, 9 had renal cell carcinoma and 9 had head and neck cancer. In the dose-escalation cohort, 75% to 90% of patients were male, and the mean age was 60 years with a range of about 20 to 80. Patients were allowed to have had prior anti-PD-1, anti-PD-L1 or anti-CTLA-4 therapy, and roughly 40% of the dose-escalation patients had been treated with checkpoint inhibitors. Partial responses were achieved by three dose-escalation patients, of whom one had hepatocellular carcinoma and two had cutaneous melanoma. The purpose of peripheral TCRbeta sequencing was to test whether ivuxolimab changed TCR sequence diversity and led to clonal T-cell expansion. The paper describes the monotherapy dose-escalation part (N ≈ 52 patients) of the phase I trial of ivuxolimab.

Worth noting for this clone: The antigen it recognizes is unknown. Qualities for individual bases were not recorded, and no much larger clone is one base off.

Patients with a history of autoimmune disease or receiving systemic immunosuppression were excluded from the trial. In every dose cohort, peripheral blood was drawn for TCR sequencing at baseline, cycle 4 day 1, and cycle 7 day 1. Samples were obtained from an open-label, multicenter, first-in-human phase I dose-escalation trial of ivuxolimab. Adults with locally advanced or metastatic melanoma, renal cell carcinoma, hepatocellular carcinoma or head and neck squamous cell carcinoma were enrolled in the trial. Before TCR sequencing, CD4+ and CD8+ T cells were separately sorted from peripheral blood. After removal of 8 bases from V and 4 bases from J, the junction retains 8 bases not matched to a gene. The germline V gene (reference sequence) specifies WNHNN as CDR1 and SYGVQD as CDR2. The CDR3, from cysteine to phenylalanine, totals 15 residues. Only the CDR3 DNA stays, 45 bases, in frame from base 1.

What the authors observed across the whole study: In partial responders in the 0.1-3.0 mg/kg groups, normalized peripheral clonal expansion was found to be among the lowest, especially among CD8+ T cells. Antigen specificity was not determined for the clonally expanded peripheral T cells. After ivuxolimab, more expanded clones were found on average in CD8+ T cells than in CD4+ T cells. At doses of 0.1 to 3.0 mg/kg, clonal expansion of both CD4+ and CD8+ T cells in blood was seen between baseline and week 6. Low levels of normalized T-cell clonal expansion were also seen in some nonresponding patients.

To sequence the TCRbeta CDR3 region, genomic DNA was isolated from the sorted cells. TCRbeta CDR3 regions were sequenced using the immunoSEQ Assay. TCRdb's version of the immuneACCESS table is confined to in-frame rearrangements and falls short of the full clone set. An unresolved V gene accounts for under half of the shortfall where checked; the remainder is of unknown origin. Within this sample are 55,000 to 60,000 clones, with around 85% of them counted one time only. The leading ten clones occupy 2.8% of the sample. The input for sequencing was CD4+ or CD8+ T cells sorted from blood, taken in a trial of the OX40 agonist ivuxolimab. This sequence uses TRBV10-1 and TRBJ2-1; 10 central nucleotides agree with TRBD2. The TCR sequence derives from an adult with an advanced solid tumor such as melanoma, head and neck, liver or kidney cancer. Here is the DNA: TGCGCCAGCTCCCGAGCGGGAGGGAAATACAATGAGCAGTTCTTC. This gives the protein CASSRAGGKYNEQFF.